This T cell receptor (beta chain) stems from a study of blood T cells in healthy people across ages. Trimming stripped 3 bases from V and 6 bases from J, with 19 bases between. The CDR3 is made up of 16 amino acids. CDR1 is SGHDT, CDR2 YYEEEE, per germline. Study-level points and caveats: Without sorted subsets, naive and antigen-experienced compartments could not be conclusively compared. Comparison with aged donors showed that long-lived donors had more naive CD4+ cells and higher diversity.

Investigators took 9.5 to 10 milliliters of peripheral blood from every donor. As concerns this clonotype: Its cognate antigen is unknown.

Primers used in a second PCR of about 6 to 11 cycles were a sample-barcoded 5' primer and a J-beta primer mix. Each of the cDNA molecules was tagged by a template-switch adaptor with 12 random nucleotides. TCRdb called the 5' RACE reads again in MiXCR, with one record for every CDR3 protein. The sample has about 1.8 million distinct CDR3 sequences, just under 50% seen once. The sequence derives from a woman aged 40 to 49 in good health. Sequenced input: blood. The chain uses TRBV5-6 and TRBJ2-1; maybe TRBD1 (6 bases). The CDR3 DNA sequence: TGTGCCAGCAGCTATTCGACAGGACGGCGGAGCAATGAGCAGTTCTTC. Translation: CASSYSTGRRSNEQFF.